Detailed here is one T cell receptor beta chain. Its antigen is currently unknown. These data are taken from a study of a mutant IDH1 vaccine in newly diagnosed glioma. Study at large: Most patients had received both radiotherapy and temozolomide, the prior options being radiotherapy, temozolomide, or both. Notes on the study in general: Among top peripheral T cell clonotypes, changes seemed unrelated to pseudoprogression. The study observed vaccine-induced immune responses in roughly 95% of patients.

The CDR3 extends over 12 amino acids. Germline lookup yields CDR1 PRHDT and CDR2 FYEKMQ (reference sequence). V was trimmed by 3 bases and J by 3 bases, leaving 2 bases between them. Time point of the sample: baseline, week 1 (first vaccination visit). Described treatment: pre-vaccination baseline after standard-of-care therapy. Donor diagnoses consisted of new WHO grade 3 or 4 IDH1-mutant, ATRX-lost astrocytomas. Data came from immunoSEQ multiplex PCR; TCRdb stores just in-frame clones and leaves some out. Among 30,000 to 35,000 clones, roughly nine tenths were seen once, and the ten largest hold over 4%.

The chain combines TRBV13 with TRBJ2-2; D gene ambiguous. The source of this sequence is a woman aged 35 to 49 with glioma. The material sequenced was PBMCs, taken from a glioma patient treated with radiotherapy, temozolomide or both. The CDR3 bases are TGTGCCAGCAGCTTTGACACCGGGGAGCTGTTTTTT. Translated: CASSFDTGELFF.